A selection of T cell receptor beta chains follows, all from one sample in a study of blood T cell repertoires in COVID-19. The data were produced by immunoSEQ multiplex PCR, yet TCRdb's version contains in-frame clones alone and is incomplete. The data show 200,000 to 250,000 clones, 80% to 90% seen once. The sequencing input was peripheral blood. Source of these receptors: a woman aged 50 to 65 with active or convalescent COVID-19. Each CDR3 is given with its conserved first and last residue. The D gene is left open where the match is weak. Some rows have no size entry. The others give once, few or many, or a class for an expanded clone.

d_call j_call v_call clone_size cdr3_nt cdr3_aa
TRBD2 TRBJ2-1 TRBV2 once TGTGCCAGCAAACTCCACCGCGCCCTAGCGGTCTCCTACAATGAGCAGTTCTTC CASKLHRALAVSYNEQFF
TRBD2 TRBJ2-5 TRBV28 - TGTGCCAGCAGTTCTCTTTCGGGAGGGCAAGAGACCCAGTACTTC CASSSLSGGQETQYF
- TRBJ1-1 TRBV4-2 once TGTGCCAGCAGCCACCTTGGCGGGCAGGGGGCTTTCTTT CASSHLGGQGAFF
- TRBJ1-1 TRBV5-1 - TGCGCCAGCAGCTTTGACTCACGGGGTGGCACTGAAGCTTTCTTT CASSFDSRGGTEAFF
TRBD2 TRBJ2-3 TRBV5-5 - TGTGCCAGCAGCTTGGGGACTAGCGGAAACACAGATACGCAGTATTTT CASSLGTSGNTDTQYF
TRBD1 TRBJ1-2 TRBV11-2 - TGTGCCAGCAGCTTAGGGACAGGGCACGGCTACACCTTC CASSLGTGHGYTF
TRBD2 TRBJ2-3 TRBV6-4 few TGTGCCAGCAGTGACTCTAGCGGGGCTACAGATACGCAGTATTTT CASSDSSGATDTQYF
TRBD1 TRBJ1-6 TRBV7-2 - TGTGCCAGCAGCTCGACGGGACAGGGGTATTCACCCCTCCACTTT CASSSTGQGYSPLHF
- TRBJ1-5 TRBV6-5 - TGTGCCAGCAGTTACTCGTTCGGGTCTCGGCCCCAGCATTTT CASSYSFGSRPQHF
- TRBJ2-2 TRBV5-5 few TGTGCCAGCAGCTTCTTAACTAGCCACGGGGAGCTGTTTTTT CASSFLTSHGELFF
TRBD1 TRBJ2-1 TRBV29-1 - TGCAGCGTTGCTCAAACCGGGACAGGGCGATACAATGAGCAGTTCTTC CSVAQTGTGRYNEQFF
TRBD1 TRBJ1-6 TRBV19 - TGTGCCAGTAGTCCGACCCGGGACAGGGCTCATTCACCCCTCCACTTT CASSPTRDRAHSPLHF
- TRBJ1-1 TRBV3-1/TRBV3-2 - TGTGCCAGCAGCCAAGATATAGCGGGAACTGAAGCTTTCTTT CASSQDIAGTEAFF
TRBD1 TRBJ2-3 TRBV10-2 - TGCGCCAGCAGTCCACACCGGGACAGGGGCTTAGATACGCAGTATTTT CASSPHRDRGLDTQYF
- TRBJ1-1 TRBV13 once TGTGCCAGCAGCCCCCGGGGGATAACTGAAGCTTTCTTT CASSPRGITEAFF
TRBD2 TRBJ2-5 TRBV10-3 once TGTGCCATCAGTGAGTCGTCAGGTCGAACTAGCGGGCTATTTTTCCAAGAGACCCAGTACTTC CAISESSGRTSGLFFQETQYF
- TRBJ2-5 TRBV7-9 - TGTGCCAGCAGCCAGGGCAGTGTAAGAGAGACCCAGTACTTC CASSQGSVRETQYF
TRBD2 TRBJ2-3 TRBV11-2 - TGTGCCAGCAGCCCACTAGGGGAGCGGGAGTCGCAGTATTTT CASSPLGERESQYF
- TRBJ1-3 TRBV19 - TGTGCCAGTAGTACCAGTCAGGTCAACTCTGGAAACACCATATATTTT CASSTSQVNSGNTIYF
TRBD1 TRBJ1-6 TRBV30 - TGTGCCTGGAGTGTAATGGGGATGCGGGACAGGGAGCGGTGGTACTCACCCCTCCACTTT CAWSVMGMRDRERWYSPLHF
- TRBJ2-2 TRBV3-1/TRBV3-2 once TGTGCCAGCAGCCAAAGGGGGTTAGCCGGGGAGCTGTTTTTT CASSQRGLAGELFF
- TRBJ2-5 TRBV12-3/TRBV12-4 - TGTGCCAGCAGCCCACGGGGAGAGGAGACCCAGTACTTC CASSPRGEETQYF
- TRBJ2-1 TRBV18 once TGTGCCAGCTCACCCGGCACGGGGTTGGATGAGCAGTTCTTC CASSPGTGLDEQFF
TRBD1 TRBJ2-2 TRBV9 - TGTGCCAGCAGCGCATCCACAGGGGGCTCCGGGGAGCTGTTTTTT CASSASTGGSGELFF
TRBD2 TRBJ2-4 TRBV28 - TGTGCCAGCAGTTTATATTCGGGGGGTGCCAAAAACATTCAGTACTTC CASSLYSGGAKNIQYF
- TRBJ2-1 TRBV7-9 - TGTGCCAGCAGCTCCCCTAGGGGGGGCAATGAGCAGTTCTTC CASSSPRGGNEQFF